Presented here are 27 T cell receptor beta chains from one specimen sequenced in a study of graft-versus-host responses after intestinal transplantation. Tissue processing of the graft released intraepithelial and lamina propria lymphocytes from it. Measured with immunoSEQ multiplex PCR; TCRdb has only the in-frame clones, and not every one. The sample includes around 15,000 clones, roughly 60% seen only once; the top ten take around 13%. The sample here was ileum tissue, taken 524 days after transplant. Receptor source: a human patient who received an intestinal transplant, so some T cells may come from the graft donor.

The chain employs TRBV21-1 and TRBJ1-1; the DNA was not compared with TRBD1, the D call given in the table. TRBV21-1 is annotated as a pseudogene. This CDR3 comprises 17 residues. In nucleotides, the CDR3 is TGTGCCAGCAGCAAAAGAAGGACAGGTCTCCGCGTGACTGAAGCTTTCTTT. Translating gives CASSKRRTGLRVTEAFF.

The chain combines TRBV19 with TRBJ1-5; D perhaps matches TRBD1 (6 bases). The CDR3 sequence is 15 residues long. The germline gives CDR1 LNHDA, CDR2 SQIVND (reference sequence). Deletions cut 4 bases from V and 0 bases from J, with 10 bases between. As DNA, the CDR3 is TGTGCCAGTAGTACCGGACAGATTAGCAATCAGCCCCAGCATTTT. Its translation: CASSTGQISNQPQHF. The full variable domain, its missing parts supplied by reference TRBV19 and TRBJ1-5, is DGGITQSPKYLFRKEGQNVTLSCEQNLNHDAMYWYRQDPGQGLRLIYYSQIVNDFQKGDIAEGYSVSREKKESFPLTVTSAQKNPTAFYLCASSTGQISNQPQHFGDGTRLSIL.

This rearrangement joins TRBV30 to TRBJ1-2; D remains ambiguous. The CDR3 length is 11 residues. The germline gives CDR1 GTSNPN, CDR2 SVGIG (reference sequence). Deletions cut 1 base from V and 8 bases from J, with 8 bases between. In nucleotides, the CDR3 is TGTGCCTGGAGTGATCTATGGGGCTACACCTTC. Protein sequence: CAWSDLWGYTF.

The chain joins TRBV19 to TRBJ2-7; 13 nucleotides agree with TRBD2. Germline assignment: CDR1 LNHDA and CDR2 SQIVND (reference sequence). The CDR3 covers 18 residues. V lost 2 bases to trimming and J lost 2 bases; unmatched junction nucleotides: 9. CDR3 in amino acids: CASSIQVGLAGVTYEQYF. The CDR3 DNA sequence: TGTGCCAGTAGTATACAAGTTGGACTAGCGGGGGTAACCTACGAGCAGTACTTC.

The chain has TRBV19 and TRBJ1-2, with TRBD1 matching over 7 bases. CDR3 length equals 16 residues. Germline CDR1 is LNHDA and CDR2 is SQIVND (reference sequence). After removal of 6 bases from V and 1 base from J, the junction contained 11 bases not matched to a gene. DNA of the CDR3: TGTGCCAGTAGCCCGGGACAGATCGGGATTAACTATGGCTACACCTTC. Protein product: CASSPGQIGINYGYTF.

This sequence joins TRBV28 and TRBJ2-7, with a possible D match to TRBD2 (5 bases). V was pared by 5 bases and J by 6 bases, with 14 bases between. This CDR3 comprises 13 residues. Germline V gives CDR1 MDHEN, CDR2 SYDVKM. The CDR3 DNA reads TGTGCCAGCAGTAATGGAGTAGCGTCCGAGCAGTACTTC. This translates into CASSNGVASEQYF.

The chain is built from TRBV7-9 and TRBJ2-3; D may be TRBD1 (5 bases). CDR1 is SEHNR and CDR2 is FQNEAQ in the germline V gene (reference sequence). Trimming shortened V by 5 bases and J by 0 bases, and 15 bases separated the two germline ends. CDR3 length equals 16 residues. In nucleotides, the CDR3 is TGTGCCAGCAGCCCGCTCCTAGGGGCGAGCACAGATACGCAGTATTTT. Its translation is CASSPLLGASTDTQYF.

The chain links TRBV14 to TRBJ2-3; TRBD1 matches 7 bases. The germline CDR1 and CDR2 sequences are SGHDN and FVKESK. The CDR3 runs 18 residues. V shed 1 base and J 6 bases; nucleotides not matched to a gene: 16. The CDR3 region is CASSQGSLIRDRRDTQYF. The CDR3 nucleotides are TGTGCCAGCAGCCAAGGTTCGTTAATTCGGGACAGAAGGGATACGCAGTATTTT.

The chain couples TRBV5-1 to TRBJ1-6, with a weak D call TRBD1 (6 bases). Germline CDR1 is SGHRS and CDR2 is YFSETQ. Between the trimmed V and J ends, which lost 0 bases and 6 bases, there was a span of 16 bases. CDR3 length equals 17 residues. DNA of the CDR3: TGCGCCAGCAGCTTGGAGTTCGGGGGGCTGAGTAATTCACCCCTCCACTTT. It specifies CASSLEFGGLSNSPLHF.

The chain has TRBV19 and TRBJ2-4; D is possibly TRBD1 (5 bases). Germline assignment: CDR1 LNHDA and CDR2 SQIVND (reference sequence). CDR3 size: 14 residues. V was trimmed by 1 base and J by 8 bases, leaving 12 bases between them. CDR3: CASSIAQGVDIQYF. CDR3 bases: TGTGCCAGTAGTATAGCTCAGGGCGTCGACATTCAGTACTTC.

Worth noting for this clone: One end of the junction does not line up with germline, which may come from a read error. The rearrangement links TRBV6-5 to TRBJ2-1; 8 nucleotides agree with TRBD2. The length of the CDR3 is 13 residues. CDR1 is MNHEY, CDR2 SVGAGI, per germline. CDR3: CANSLAGRNEQFF. The DNA for the CDR3 is TGTGCCAACAGTTTAGCGGGGCGGAATGAGCAGTTCTTC.

This clone was observed a handful of times. The rearrangement uses TRBV21-1 and TRBJ2-3; the listed D gene, TRBD1, was not tested against the DNA. TRBV21-1 is a pseudogene segment. The CDR3 covers 15 residues. The CDR3 protein is CASSKTRQVSDTQYF. Here the CDR3 DNA reads TGTGCCAGCAGCAAAACCAGACAGGTCTCAGATACGCAGTATTTT.

V usage is TRBV11-2 and J usage is TRBJ2-3; 15 bases agree with TRBD2. Germline V gene lookup returns CDR1 SGHAT and CDR2 FQNNGV. J was trimmed by 4 bases and V by 2 bases; bases with no gene match: 10. The CDR3 loop spans 19 amino acids. The CDR3 DNA sequence: TGTGCCAGCAGCTTAAGAGGCTGGACTAGCGGGGGGGCCCCAGATACGCAGTATTTT. It encodes CASSLRGWTSGGAPDTQYF.

The chain is built from TRBV30 and TRBJ2-6; D gene uncertain. The V gene's germline CDR1 is GTSNPN and CDR2 SVGIG (reference sequence). Trimming cost V 0 bases and J 0 bases, with 9 bases left between them. The CDR3 totals 16 residues. CDR3 nucleotides: TGTGCCTGGAGTGTGTCCACACACTCTGGGGCCAACGTCCTGACTTTC. This encodes CAWSVSTHSGANVLTF.

CDR3 bases: TGTGCCATCAGTGACCGAGCGGGGATTTACAATGAGCAGTTCTTC. Amino acid sequence: CAISDRAGIYNEQFF. This chain joins TRBV10-3 and TRBJ2-1; 7 bases line up with TRBD2. V lost 3 bases to trimming and J lost 4 bases; unmatched junction nucleotides: 6. CDR1 and CDR2 from the germline V gene are ENHRY and SYGVKD. The CDR3 sequence is 15 residues long.

This clone is classed as medium-sized (0.01 to 0.1%). Written as DNA, the CDR3 is TGTGCCAGCAGTTATGGGACAGAGGGAACTGAAGCTTTCTTT. Its translation is CASSYGTEGTEAFF. V is TRBV6-6 and J is TRBJ1-1; TRBD1 agrees at 7 bases. After removal of 3 bases from V and 5 bases from J, the junction contained 6 bases not matched to a gene. This CDR3 is built from 14 residues. From germline, CDR1 is MNHNY and CDR2 SVGAGI (reference sequence).

The chain links TRBV9 to TRBJ2-7; 15 nucleotides line up with TRBD2. Trimming took 4 bases from V and 4 from J; bases not matched to a gene: 12. Germline CDR1 and CDR2: SGDLS and YYNGEE. This CDR3 comprises 18 residues. The chain's CDR3 is CASSRGLAGGPSLYEQYF. In nucleotides, the CDR3 is TGTGCCAGCAGCCGAGGACTAGCGGGGGGGCCCTCATTGTACGAGCAGTACTTC.

This clone has just a few counts. This chain connects TRBV6-1 to TRBJ2-2; 9 bases map to TRBD1. The CDR3 has 15 residues. The germline gives CDR1 MNHNS, CDR2 SASEGT. J was trimmed by 3 bases and V by 4 bases; bases with no gene match: 3. As DNA, the CDR3 is TGTGCCAGCAGTGGACGGGACAGGGACACCGGGGAGCTGTTTTTT. Residues: CASSGRDRDTGELFF.

By sample fraction, this clone is medium-sized (0.01 to 0.1%). Germline and junction disagree at one end, which may indicate a read error. The V call is TRBV6-5, the J call TRBJ2-5, with D possibly TRBD2 on 5 matching bases. Germline V gives CDR1 MNHEY, CDR2 SVGAGI. The CDR3 consists of 13 residues. Here the CDR3 DNA reads TGTGCCAGCAGTTACGAGAGGGAAGAGGCCCAGTACTTC. It translates to CASSYEREEAQYF.

This chain joins TRBV6-5 and TRBJ2-1; 11 bases are a match to TRBD2. Germline V CDR1 and CDR2: MNHEY, SVGAGI. V trimming: 2 bases; J trimming: 6 bases; junction bases outside the gene matches: 6. The CDR3 contains 16 residues. CDR3 DNA: TGTGCCAGCAGTTACCATCGACTAGCGGGGATCAATGAGCAGTTCTTC. Translating it yields CASSYHRLAGINEQFF.

By its share, this clone is medium-sized. As DNA, the CDR3 is TGTGCCAGCAGTTACAGGGGGGGGCCCCAAGAGACCCAGTACTTC. Amino acid sequence: CASSYRGGPQETQYF. V is TRBV6-5 and J is TRBJ2-5; a possible D gene is TRBD2 (7 bases). The CDR3 extends over 15 amino acids. CDR1 is MNHEY and CDR2 is SVGAGI in the germline V gene. The germline V and J ends were trimmed by 2 bases and 1 base, with 11 bases remaining between them.

The rearrangement uses TRBV5-1 and TRBJ2-3; tentative D call: TRBD2 (7 bases). The CDR3 is 14 amino acids. CDR1 and CDR2 from the germline V gene are SGHRS and YFSETQ. Trimming cost V 2 bases and J 2 bases, with 9 bases left between them. The DNA of the CDR3 is TGCGCCAGCAGCTTAGGGGGGGTCACAGATACGCAGTATTTT. Translated, it gives CASSLGGVTDTQYF.

J is TRBJ2-3 and V is TRBV19; 8 nucleotides match TRBD2. The germline V gene encodes CDR1 LNHDA and CDR2 SQIVND (reference sequence). The J segment lost 2 bases and the V segment lost 3 bases, leaving 7 bases of the junction unmatched. There are 16 residues in the CDR3. The CDR3 sequence: CASSIRLAGLTDTQYF. The CDR3 coding sequence is TGTGCCAGTAGTATTCGTTTAGCGGGGCTCACAGATACGCAGTATTTT.

This clone was detected only a few times. The rearrangement uses TRBV19 and TRBJ2-7, with D possibly being TRBD1 (6 bases). V shed 3 bases and J shed 3 bases, with 12 bases lying between them. Looked up from germline, CDR1 is LNHDA and CDR2 is SQIVND (reference sequence). This CDR3 contains 14 residues. The CDR3: CASSIQQGGYEQYF. CDR3 sequence (DNA): TGTGCCAGTAGTATCCAACAGGGTGGCTACGAGCAGTACTTC.

The chain has TRBV19 and TRBJ2-1, with 13 bases matching TRBD2. Germline V CDR1 and CDR2: LNHDA, SQIVND (reference sequence). V lost 6 bases, J lost 6 bases, and 5 bases stayed unmatched. This CDR3 comprises 15 residues. CDR3: CASSRTSGGPNEQFF. In nucleotides, the CDR3 is TGTGCCAGTAGCCGGACTAGCGGGGGACCCAATGAGCAGTTCTTC.

The V gene is TRBV7-2, the J gene TRBJ2-2, with D possibly TRBD2 on 5 matching bases. The germline gives CDR1 SGHTA, CDR2 FQGNSA. The CDR3 is made up of 14 amino acids. V lost 1 base, J lost 4 bases, and 7 bases lay in between. This CDR3 reads CASSLGRTTGELFF. As DNA, the CDR3 is TGTGCCAGCAGCTTAGGGAGGACCACCGGGGAGCTGTTTTTT.

For the CDR3, the DNA is TGTGCCAGCTCACCTCGAGACAGGGCGAACACTGAAGCTTTCTTT. Its translation: CASSPRDRANTEAFF. The J gene is TRBJ1-1, the V gene TRBV18, with 7 nucleotides matching TRBD1. The CDR3 covers 15 residues. Losses at the gene ends were 3 bases for V and 1 base for J; bases not matched to a gene: 5. Germline V gene sequence: CDR1 KGHSH, CDR2 LQKENI.